Included here is one TCR beta chain sequence, with context. In the source study's methods: Amplified reference gene primers provided the basis for estimating nucleated cell counts. The assay was immunoSEQ multiplex PCR, and TCRdb's table has in-frame clones only and misses some. The V and J calls and the clone size are those of that table, but D and trimming were determined from the DNA. Of tens of thousands of clones listed, about nine tenths are singletons. The entry originates in a study of blood T cell repertoires in COVID-19. Study summary: Sources were T cells, B-cell-depleted T cells, or PBMCs; the material itself was cDNA or gDNA.

The length of the CDR3 is 15 residues. Looked up from germline, CDR1 is MDHEN and CDR2 is SYDVKM. V was pared by 5 bases and J by 4 bases, with 12 bases between. The J gene is TRBJ2-6, the V gene TRBV28, with D maybe TRBD1 (5 bases). The TCR originated in a man in his fifties or sixties with acute or convalescent COVID-19. The sequenced sample was peripheral blood. This CDR3 reads CASSLRQGGANVLTF. The CDR3 region has the DNA TGTGCCAGCAGTCTTCGGCAGGGAGGGGCCAACGTCCTGACTTTC. The full variable domain, its missing parts supplied by reference TRBV28 and TRBJ2-6, is DVKVTQSSRYLVKRTGEKVFLECVQDMDHENMFWYRQDPGLGLRLIYFSYDVKMKEKGDIPEGYSVSREKKERFSLILESASTNQTSMYLCASSLRQGGANVLTFGAGSRLTVL.